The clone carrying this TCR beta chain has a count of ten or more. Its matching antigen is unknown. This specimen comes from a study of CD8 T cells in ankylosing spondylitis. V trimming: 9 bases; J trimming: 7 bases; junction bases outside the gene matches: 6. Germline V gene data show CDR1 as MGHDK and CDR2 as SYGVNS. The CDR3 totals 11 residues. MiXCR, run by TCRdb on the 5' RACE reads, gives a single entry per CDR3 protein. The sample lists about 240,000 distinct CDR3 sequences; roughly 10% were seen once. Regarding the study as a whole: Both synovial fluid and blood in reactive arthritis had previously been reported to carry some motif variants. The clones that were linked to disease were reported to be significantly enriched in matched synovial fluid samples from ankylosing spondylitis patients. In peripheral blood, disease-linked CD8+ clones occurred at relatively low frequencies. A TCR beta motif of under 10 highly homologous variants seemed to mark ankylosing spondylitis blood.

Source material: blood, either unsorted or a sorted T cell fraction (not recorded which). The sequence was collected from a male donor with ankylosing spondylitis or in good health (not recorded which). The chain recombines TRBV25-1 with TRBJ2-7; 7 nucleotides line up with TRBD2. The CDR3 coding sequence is TGTGCCAGTACAAACGGGGGGGAGCAGTACTTC. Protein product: CASTNGGEQYF.